A selection of T cell receptor beta chains follows, all from one sample in a study of spatial heterogeneity in lung cancer. Via MiXCR, TCRdb re-called the 5' RACE reads, giving one row per CDR3 protein. The sample has almost 75,000 distinct CDR3 sequences, about an eighth seen once; the top ten hold roughly 6.7%. Source: PBMCs, taken at surgery. The receptor source for this set is a male donor with early-stage non-small cell lung cancer. The CDR3 runs from the conserved cysteine through the conserved F or W. D genes are given only for firm matches. A clone size is listed for some rows: how often the clone was seen (once, few, many), or a class if it is expanded.

CASSSSGGLVGLHF TGTGCCAGCAGTTCCTCGGGCGGTCTAGTTGGCCTCCACTTT TRBJ1-6 . few TRBV6-6
CASSLGIGTGYTF TGTGCCAGCAGCTTAGGAATCGGAACAGGCTACACCTTC TRBJ1-2 . few TRBV11-2
CSARDPPGLYF TGCAGTGCTAGAGACCCACCAGGTCTGTACTTC TRBJ2-7 . few TRBV20-1
CASSLDRVRQPQHF TGTGCCAGCAGCTTGGACAGGGTGAGGCAGCCCCAGCATTTT TRBJ1-5 TRBD1 . TRBV28
CASSQSGQGINEKLFF TGTGCCAGCAGCCAATCAGGCCAGGGGATTAACGAAAAACTGTTTTTT TRBJ1-4 . many TRBV3-1
CAAANRLNQPQHF TGTGCGGCGGCTAACAGACTCAATCAGCCCCAGCATTTT TRBJ1-5 . once TRBV6-1
CASGGATLQHFF TGTGCCAGCGGGGGGGCTACACTCCAGCATTTCTTC TRBJ2-1 . few TRBV7-9
CASSIRDRGLSYNSPLHF TGCGCCAGCAGCATCCGGGACAGGGGATTATCCTATAATTCACCCCTCCACTTT TRBJ1-6 TRBD1 . TRBV5-1
CASSVDRATEAFF TGTGCCAGCAGCGTAGACAGGGCCACTGAAGCTTTCTTT TRBJ1-1 . many TRBV9
CASSLGTTTEAFF TGTGCCAGCAGCTTAGGAACGACCACTGAAGCTTTCTTT TRBJ1-1 . many TRBV7-9
CASSYSRAEQYF TGTGCCAGCAGTTATTCGAGGGCCGAGCAGTACTTC TRBJ2-7 . . TRBV6-6
CASSPSLAGGRGEQYF TGTGCCAGCTCACCCAGCCTAGCGGGAGGGCGTGGCGAGCAGTACTTC TRBJ2-7 TRBD2 few TRBV18
CASSPNNYSYTF TGTGCCAGCAGTCCCAACAACTATAGCTACACCTTC TRBJ1-2 . . TRBV27
CSARETGGFYGYTF TGCAGTGCTAGAGAAACAGGGGGGTTCTATGGCTACACCTTC TRBJ1-2 TRBD1 . TRBV20-1
CAWSFSSAGEQFF TGTGCCTGGAGTTTCTCTAGCGCTGGTGAGCAGTTCTTC TRBJ2-1 . few TRBV30
CASSWQGGEKLFF TGTGCCAGCAGCTGGCAGGGGGGTGAAAAACTGTTTTTT TRBJ1-4 TRBD1 few TRBV5-6
CAWSSSGEGAAFF TGTGCCTGGAGTTCCTCCGGGGAGGGCGCAGCTTTCTTT TRBJ1-1 . few TRBV30
CSAGTGGMQPQHF TGCAGTGCTGGGACAGGGGGCATGCAGCCCCAGCATTTT TRBJ1-5 TRBD1 . TRBV20-1
CASSPPYRFPDSDTQYF TGTGCCAGCAGCCCCCCGTACCGCTTTCCCGACTCAGATACGCAGTATTTT TRBJ2-3 . . TRBV7-9
CASSQDATPLNEQFF TGTGCCAGCAGCCAAGACGCCACTCCCTTGAATGAGCAGTTCTTC TRBJ2-1 . few TRBV14
CASSQRDTQYF TGTGCCAGCAGCCAAAGGGATACGCAGTATTTT TRBJ2-3 . few TRBV4-2
CASSLENEQFF TGCGCCAGCAGCTTAGAGAATGAGCAGTTCTTC TRBJ2-1 . many TRBV5-1
CASSLSDSQETQYF TGTGCCAGCAGTTTATCAGACAGCCAAGAGACCCAGTACTTC TRBJ2-5 . . TRBV27
CASSIVTPGTDTQYF TGTGCCAGCAGTATCGTTACACCGGGGACAGATACGCAGTATTTT TRBJ2-3 . . TRBV12-3/TRBV12-4
CAWSPPWLAKNIQYF TGTGCCTGGAGTCCCCCGTGGCTAGCCAAAAACATTCAGTACTTC TRBJ2-4 . . TRBV30
CASSQRAGEGEQYF TGCGCCAGCAGCCAGCGCGCGGGAGAAGGCGAGCAGTACTTC TRBJ2-7 TRBD2 few TRBV5-1
CASSGVGSSTDTQYF TGTGCCAGCAGCGGGGTGGGGAGTAGCACAGATACGCAGTATTTT TRBJ2-3 . . TRBV9
CAWSIKIPGHGYTF TGTGCCTGGAGTATAAAGATCCCAGGGCATGGCTACACCTTC TRBJ1-2 . few TRBV30
CASSPPGGPQVPEAFF TGTGCCAGCAGCCCTCCGGGAGGTCCTCAGGTCCCTGAAGCTTTCTTT TRBJ1-1 . . TRBV7-9
CASSSARVQETQYF TGTGCCAGCAGTTCAGCCAGGGTACAAGAGACCCAGTACTTC TRBJ2-5 . many TRBV7-2
CAIDEGGSNTEAFF TGTGCCATCGACGAGGGTGGAAGTAACACTGAAGCTTTCTTT TRBJ1-1 . . TRBV10-3
CASSPPSRYEQYF TGTGCCAGCTCACCACCCTCGAGGTACGAGCAGTACTTC TRBJ2-7 . . TRBV18
CASSPGQERMFF TGTGCCAGCAGCCCCGGACAGGAGAGGATGTTTTTT TRBJ1-4 TRBD1 many TRBV7-2
CASSLEWASDLSYEQYF TGTGCCAGCAGTTTAGAATGGGCTAGCGACCTCTCCTACGAGCAGTACTTC TRBJ2-7 . many TRBV27
CASRTVLYEQYF TGTGCCAGCAGAACAGTTCTCTACGAGCAGTACTTC TRBJ2-7 . . TRBV6-1
CASSVDSDSTDTQYF TGTGCCAGCAGCGTAGATTCCGACAGCACGGATACGCAGTATTTT TRBJ2-3 . . TRBV9
CASSASRDGGQPQHF TGTGCCAGCAGCGCGTCCCGGGACGGTGGTCAGCCCCAGCATTTT TRBJ1-5 . . TRBV9
CASSGGARGNTEAFF TGTGCCAGCAGTGGGGGGGCCAGGGGGAACACTGAAGCTTTCTTT TRBJ1-1 . many TRBV25-1
CASSYMGLPSQETQYF TGTGCCAGCAGTTATATGGGACTACCTTCCCAAGAGACCCAGTACTTC TRBJ2-5 TRBD2 few TRBV6-6
CATYHEGEGYTF TGTGCCACCTATCATGAGGGGGAAGGCTACACCTTC TRBJ1-2 . . TRBV24-1
CASNPPTEQETQYF TGTGCCAGCAACCCTCCGACGGAACAAGAGACCCAGTACTTC TRBJ2-5 . . TRBV7-2
CASIPNSANTEAFF TGTGCCAGCATCCCTAATTCGGCGAACACTGAAGCTTTCTTT TRBJ1-1 . few TRBV7-2
CASSVAPQIRGTEAFF TGTGCCAGCAGCGTAGCCCCCCAAATACGGGGCACTGAAGCTTTCTTT TRBJ1-1 . . TRBV9
CSASSLSNTGELFF TGCAGTGCTAGCAGCCTCTCGAACACCGGGGAGCTGTTTTTT TRBJ2-2 . . TRBV20-1
CASSFLTDGTEAFF TGTGCCAGCAGTTTCTTGACAGATGGGACTGAAGCTTTCTTT TRBJ1-1 . . TRBV12-3/TRBV12-4